The 3 T cell receptor beta chains listed next were all sequenced from one sample in a study of T cells after yellow fever vaccination. TCRdb re-analysed the 5' RACE reads in MiXCR, keeping a single row per CDR3 protein. The table lists 450,000 to 550,000 distinct CDR3 sequences, around a fifth of them singletons, with about a sixth in the top ten. This specimen consisted of PBMCs, obtained about 21 days after the first yellow fever vaccination. Receptors originate from a man younger than 35 who received the YFV17D yellow fever vaccine.

This clonotype showed up just a few times. This CDR3 reads CSASRGQQQETQYF. The DNA of the CDR3 is TGCAGTGCGAGCCGCGGACAGCAACAAGAGACCCAGTACTTC. V gene TRBV20-1 combines with J gene TRBJ2-5; possibly TRBD1 for D (6 bases). Germline CDR1 is DFQATT and CDR2 is SNEGSKA (reference sequence). This CDR3 comprises 14 residues. The V end was cut by 6 bases, the J end by 2 bases, with 16 bases between.

The gene calls are TRBV3-1 and TRBJ2-1; weak D call: TRBD1 (5 bases). Germline V gene sequence: CDR1 LGHDT, CDR2 YNNKEL (reference sequence). Trimming removed 4 bases at V and 10 bases at J, with 17 bases between. The CDR3 has 14 residues. CDR3 protein: CASSRTMTDTEQFF. Written as DNA, the CDR3 is TGTGCCAGCAGCCGAACAATGACAGACACCGAGCAGTTCTTC.

This clonotype was recorded a few times. The V call is TRBV12-3 or TRBV12-4, the J call TRBJ2-3, with TRBD2 matching 15 bases. The CDR3 runs 18 residues. Losses at the gene ends were 2 bases for V and 1 base for J; bases not matched to a gene: 4. The chain's CDR3 is CASSLMGLAGGRTDTQYF. The CDR3 region has the DNA TGTGCCAGCAGTTTAATGGGACTAGCGGGGGGACGCACAGATACGCAGTATTTT.